These T cell receptor beta chains were read from a single sample in a study of T cell changes during pregnancy in multiple sclerosis. Assay: immunoSEQ multiplex PCR; the TCRdb copy retains only in-frame clones and omits some. The table has around 67,000 clones, approximately 92% seen once. The sequences come from peripheral blood, collected in the first trimester of pregnancy. The receptors were sampled from a female donor with multiple sclerosis, enrolled in a pregnancy study. Both conserved end residues are part of each CDR3. The order of the fields is clone size, D gene, J gene, V gene, CDR3 DNA, CDR3 protein. D genes are given only for firm matches. Size tells how often a clone was seen (once, few, many) or the class of an expanded clone, and some rows leave it out.

NA,TRBD1,TRBJ2-7,TRBV2,TGTGCCAGCAGTGATGGACAGGGTGGCGAGCAGTACTTC,CASSDGQGGEQYF
NA,NA,TRBJ2-3,TRBV5-4,TGTGCCAGCAGCTTGCAGGGAAGGCAGGGAACAGATACGCAGTATTTT,CASSLQGRQGTDTQYF
NA,NA,TRBJ2-7,TRBV11-2,TGTGCCAGCAGCTTACTGCGGGGCTTGGACTACGAGCAGTACTTC,CASSLLRGLDYEQYF
few,NA,TRBJ2-7,TRBV19,TGTGCCAGTAGTATAGTGCAGGGCCCCTACGAGCAGTACTTC,CASSIVQGPYEQYF
once,NA,TRBJ2-7,TRBV6-5,TGTGCCAGCAGTTACAATAGCGGCCCCTACGAGCAGTACTTC,CASSYNSGPYEQYF
NA,NA,TRBJ2-1,TRBV5-3,TGTGCCAGAAGCCCGTTGGGACTGGGGGGCAATGAGCAGTTCTTC,CARSPLGLGGNEQFF
NA,TRBD2,TRBJ2-5,TRBV19,TGTGCCAGTAGTATAGCGGGCGGGGGGAAAGAGACCCAGTACTTC,CASSIAGGGKETQYF
once,NA,TRBJ2-2,TRBV4-3,TGCGCCAGCAGCCAAGATTCGTCCGGGTACACCGGGGAGCTGTTTTTT,CASSQDSSGYTGELFF
NA,NA,TRBJ2-7,TRBV10-3,TGTGCCATCAGGACAGAATCCTACGAGCAGTACTTC,CAIRTESYEQYF
NA,NA,TRBJ2-2,TRBV5-1,TGCGCCAGCAGCCCCGGACATATTGGTCTAGCCGGGGAGCTGTTTTTT,CASSPGHIGLAGELFF
once,TRBD1,TRBJ2-1,TRBV7-9,TGTGCCAGCAGCTCCCAGGGGGCGGTCTTCGGTGAGCAGTTCTTC,CASSSQGAVFGEQFF
NA,TRBD2,TRBJ2-7,TRBV30,TGTGCCTGGAGTCTAAGCGGGAGGGCCGACTACGAGCAGTACTTC,CAWSLSGRADYEQYF
NA,NA,TRBJ1-2,TRBV6-1,TGTGCCAGCAGTGAAATGACAGGACCAAACTATGGCTACACCTTC,CASSEMTGPNYGYTF
NA,NA,TRBJ2-2,TRBV4-3,TGCGCCAGCAGCCAAGAGGTGACGGGAGTTACCGGGGAGCTGTTTTTT,CASSQEVTGVTGELFF